The T cell receptor beta chain described here comes from a study of T cell clonality in common variable immunodeficiency. CVID meant reduced serum IgG, IgA and/or IgM plus specific antibody deficiency. Trimming shortened V by 1 base and J by 0 bases, and 6 bases separated the two germline ends. Germline V lookup: CDR1 SEHNR, CDR2 FQNEAQ (reference sequence). The CDR3 totals 14 residues. Overall study results and limits: Fewer deletions and N-nucleotide insertions were reportedly seen in common variable immunodeficiency TCR beta sequences. T cell subpopulation sequencing would be needed to explain CVID clonality. Repertoire-complication correlations in CVID were limited by patient heterogeneity. TCRbeta clonality was increased in CVID versus healthy controls.

This clone was observed a handful of times. Antigen specificity is unknown. The CDR3 extends 3 residues past the end of the read, so its final part is completed from the germline J gene. Sequencing was performed with immunoSEQ multiplex PCR; in TCRdb, only in-frame clones are kept and a portion is missing. There are 11,000 to 15,000 clones in the sample, none observed a single time. The chain joins TRBV7-9 to TRBJ1-1; D gene unclear. The sequenced sample consisted of peripheral blood mononuclear cells. The sequence came from a human donor with common variable immunodeficiency. CDR3 DNA (partial): TGTGCCAGCAGCTTAGGGCGGGTGAACACTGAA. As protein: CASSLGRVNTE. The full CDR3 reads CASSLGRVNTEAFF.